This T cell receptor beta chain was retrieved from a study of regulatory T cells. Amplification used 52 TRBV primers and 13 TRBJ primers. Clones were read by immunoSEQ multiplex PCR, and TCRdb kept only the in-frame ones, dropping some. The sample contains under 35,000 clones, nearly 95% of which appear only once. This CDR3 region has 14 residues. The germline CDR1 and CDR2 sequences are MDHEN and SYDVKM. V was trimmed by 7 bases and J by 2 bases, leaving 14 bases between them. On this clone itself: Its antigen is not known.

At testing, patients were 2 to 39 years old, with reduced naive and increased memory T-cell proportions. CD4+ cells were sorted into CD25-high CD127-low regulatory cells and CD25-low CD127-high conventional cells. Overall study findings and caveats: In patients, unique TRB V-J pairs were restricted and V/J usage skewed, especially in Tregs. Hydrophobic residues at CDR3 positions 6 and 7 were enriched in conventional CD4+ T cells of CD3G-deficient patients.

The TCR sequence derives from a child aged 2-15 years with CD3G deficiency. V gene TRBV28 combines with J gene TRBJ1-2; TRBD1 is a possible D gene (5 bases). The sequenced sample consisted of conventional CD4+ T cells sorted from blood. In DNA form, the CDR3 reads TGTGCCAGCAATCCGGGACTTAGGAACTATGGCTACACCTTC. It encodes CASNPGLRNYGYTF.